These 20 T cell receptor beta chains were sequenced from one sample in a study of T-cell memory formation after mild COVID-19. TCRdb reprocessed the 5' RACE reads via MiXCR and lists one record per CDR3 protein. This sample has hundreds of thousands of distinct CDR3 sequences; 20% to 25% occur once, and the top ten carry around 8.7%. Sample: PBMCs or a T cell subset sorted from them (not recorded which). These receptors all stem from an adult woman who had mild COVID-19 (a few samples of this study predate the infection). Cell type and time point are not known.

This clonotype has only a few counts. This chain joins TRBV12-3 or TRBV12-4 and TRBJ1-4; 9 nucleotides align to TRBD1. The CDR3 length is 17 residues. V lost 7 bases, J lost 5 bases, and 14 bases stayed unmatched. The CDR3 here is CASTRGTGISLNEKLFF. CDR3 DNA: TGTGCCAGCACCCGAGGGACAGGGATTTCGCTCAATGAAAAACTGTTTTTT.

The V call is TRBV10-3, the J call TRBJ1-1; 7 nucleotides line up with TRBD1. Germline V gene data show CDR1 as ENHRY and CDR2 as SYGVKD. There are 13 residues in the CDR3. V was pared by 10 bases and J by 1 base, with 6 bases of the junction left unmatched. The CDR3 loop is CATGGTANTEAFF. CDR3 bases: TGTGCCACGGGAGGGACAGCGAACACTGAAGCTTTCTTT.

The V call is TRBV12-3 or TRBV12-4, the J call TRBJ1-1; D perhaps matches TRBD1 (5 bases). V gave up 1 base and J gave up 7 bases, with 7 bases separating them. The CDR3 is 12 residues long. The CDR3 sequence is CASSLGGGEAFF. Written as DNA, the CDR3 is TGTGCCAGCAGTTTAGGGGGGGGTGAAGCTTTCTTT.

The chain joins TRBV27 to TRBJ1-2, with 7 positions matching TRBD1. Germline assignment: CDR1 MNHEY and CDR2 SMNVEV (reference sequence). J lost 6 bases, V lost 1 base, and 2 bases had no gene match. There are 13 residues in the CDR3. CDR3 coding DNA: TGTGCCAGCAGTTTATTCCAGGGGGATGGCTACACCTTC. Amino acids: CASSLFQGDGYTF.

The rearrangement links TRBV4-2 to TRBJ2-1; the match to TRBD2 covers 9 bases. The length of the CDR3 is 14 residues. With 4 bases clipped from V and 10 bases from J, the junction kept 8 bases outside the gene matches. Germline V gene lookup returns CDR1 LGHNA and CDR2 YNFKEQ. The CDR3 DNA reads as TGTGCCAGCAGCCGTCCGGGACTAGCTTGGGAGCAGTTCTTC. Translating it yields CASSRPGLAWEQFF.

This clonotype was found many times. V usage is TRBV29-1 and J usage is TRBJ1-1; D gene ambiguous. The CDR3 has 16 residues. Between the trimmed V and J ends, which lost 0 bases and 0 bases, there was a span of 14 bases. Germline CDR1 and CDR2: SQVTM and ANQGSEA. In DNA, the CDR3 is TGCAGCGTTGAAGACCCGGTCCGGCGCATGAACACTGAAGCTTTCTTT. Protein: CSVEDPVRRMNTEAFF.

This clonotype was seen a few times. This chain joins TRBV5-6 and TRBJ1-2; TRBD1 matches 10 bases. CDR1 and CDR2 (germline): SGHDT, YYEEEE. The ends lost 3 bases at V and 7 bases at J; junction bases unmatched: 9. The length of the CDR3 is 15 residues. The CDR3 sequence: CASSSGQGGSGGYTF. The DNA for the CDR3 is TGTGCCAGCAGCTCTGGACAGGGGGGATCGGGTGGCTACACCTTC.

The genes are TRBV28 and TRBJ1-5; D perhaps matches TRBD1 (6 bases). Per the germline V gene, CDR1 is MDHEN and CDR2 is SYDVKM. The ends were cut back, 2 bases at V and 3 bases at J, with 11 bases in the middle. The CDR3 is made up of 15 amino acids. The CDR3 spells CASSLAGALNQPQHF. The DNA for the CDR3 is TGTGCCAGCAGTTTAGCAGGGGCCCTCAATCAGCCCCAGCATTTT.

There are a few counts of this clonotype. The J gene is TRBJ1-5, the V gene TRBV9; D may be TRBD1 (6 bases). The V and J ends lost 0 bases and 6 bases respectively, with 10 bases between them. The CDR3 runs to 14 residues. CDR1 is SGDLS, CDR2 YYNGEE, per germline. The CDR3 DNA is TGTGCCAGCAGCGTAGACGGCAGGGGTCAGCCCCAGCATTTT. It encodes CASSVDGRGQPQHF.

This clonotype was found a few times. The chain is built from TRBV3-1 and TRBJ1-1; no clear D gene. This CDR3 contains 15 residues. In germline, CDR1 is LGHDT, CDR2 YNNKEL (reference sequence). With 0 bases removed from V and 6 bases from J, the gap between germline ends came to 14 bases. DNA for the CDR3: TGTGCCAGCAGCCAAGATGAGGGTAGTTGGTCTGAAGCTTTCTTT. It is translated as CASSQDEGSWSEAFF.

V usage is TRBV27 and J usage is TRBJ1-3; D is unresolved. This CDR3 is 14 amino acids long. With 3 bases removed from V and 4 bases from J, the gap between germline ends came to 10 bases. Germline CDR1 is MNHEY and CDR2 is SMNVEV (reference sequence). CDR3 sequence (DNA): TGTGCCAGCAGTTTGGGAGGCTTCGGAAACACCATATATTTT. Translation gives CASSLGGFGNTIYF.

This rearrangement joins TRBV15 to TRBJ1-6; 9 bases are shared with TRBD1. The CDR3 covers 14 residues. CDR1 LNHNV and CDR2 YYDKDF come from the germline V gene (reference sequence). V gave up 6 bases and J gave up 9 bases; unmatched junction bases: 6. The CDR3 region is CATREGTGTSPLHF. The DNA of the CDR3 is TGTGCCACCAGAGAAGGGACAGGGACTTCACCCCTCCACTTT.

The CDR3 DNA sequence: TGCAGTGCCCGAAGGGACGGATACGAGCAGTACTTC. Amino acid sequence: CSARRDGYEQYF. This sequence joins TRBV20-1 and TRBJ2-7; D may match TRBD1 or TRBD2 (5 bases each). The germline V gene has CDR1 DFQATT and CDR2 SNEGSKA (reference sequence). Trimming stripped 6 bases from V and 4 bases from J, with 13 bases between. The CDR3 loop spans 12 amino acids.

This rearrangement joins TRBV29-1 to TRBJ2-3; the D is unclear. The V gene's germline CDR1 is SQVTM and CDR2 ANQGSEA. CDR3 length: 13 residues. The V end was cut by 3 bases, the J end by 0 bases, with 7 bases between. The CDR3 reads CSVDRESTDTQYF. CDR3 DNA: TGCAGCGTTGATAGGGAAAGCACAGATACGCAGTATTTT.

The V and J genes are TRBV6-5 and TRBJ1-2; possible D gene TRBD1, 6 bases. CDR1 and CDR2 (germline): MNHEY, SVGAGI. Trimming removed 8 bases at V and 2 bases at J, with 12 bases between. CDR3 length equals 13 residues. CDR3 sequence: CASGEGENYGYTF. The CDR3 coding sequence is TGTGCCAGCGGGGAGGGGGAGAACTATGGCTACACCTTC.

In its sample, this clonotype was seen a few times. The genes are TRBV7-3 and TRBJ2-3; D is possibly TRBD1 or TRBD2 (7 bases each). This CDR3 has 14 amino acids. V lost 5 bases and J 8 bases, leaving 17 bases between the germline ends. Looked up from germline, CDR1 is SGHTA and CDR2 is FQGTGA. The CDR3 DNA reads TGTGCCAGCAGCCCCTCAGGGGGGGGGGCTACGCAGTATTTT. Residues: CASSPSGGGATQYF.

This clonotype occurred a few times. The rearrangement uses TRBV9 and TRBJ2-7; D may be TRBD1 (5 bases). The CDR3 has 15 amino acids. Germline-derived CDR1 and CDR2 are SGDLS and YYNGEE. The germline V and J ends were trimmed by 0 bases and 1 base, with 11 bases remaining between them. The CDR3 DNA sequence: TGTGCCAGCAGCGTAGACCAAGGGGCGTCCTACGAGCAGTACTTC. This gives the protein CASSVDQGASYEQYF.

The CDR3 here is CSARPPTSGRSQETQYF. CDR3 DNA: TGCAGTGCTAGACCGCCGACTAGCGGGAGGTCCCAAGAGACCCAGTACTTC. The rearrangement links TRBV20-1 to TRBJ2-5, with 13 bases identical to TRBD2. From germline, CDR1 is DFQATT and CDR2 SNEGSKA (reference sequence). J was trimmed by 1 base and V by 2 bases; bases with no gene match: 7. This CDR3 comprises 17 residues.

The V gene is TRBV12-3 or TRBV12-4, the J gene TRBJ1-6, with 7 bases that match TRBD1. V shed 3 bases, J shed 7 bases, and the junction held 6 bases outside the gene matches. The CDR3 length is 15 residues. CDR3 residues: CASSFEGALNSPLHF. The CDR3 DNA follows: TGTGCCAGCAGTTTTGAGGGGGCACTAAATTCACCCCTCCACTTT.

This sequence joins TRBV20-1 and TRBJ2-3; 7 nucleotides align to TRBD2. Trimming removed 1 base from V and 2 bases from J; junction bases left unmatched: 9. Germline V gene sequence: CDR1 DFQATT, CDR2 SNEGSKA (reference sequence). The CDR3 sequence is 16 residues long. CDR3 coding DNA: TGCAGTGCTAGAGGCCGCCGGGGGAGGGCCACAGATACGCAGTATTTT. Translation gives CSARGRRGRATDTQYF.